The 12 T cell receptor beta chains below come from one sample, sequenced in a study of T cells in Graves' hyperthyroidism and ophthalmopathy. Amplified regions were TCR beta CDR3 sequences from RNA transcripts. Carried out on the TCR CDR3, a first-round RT-PCR used the HTBI primer set. TCRdb reanalysed the multiplex PCR reads using MiXCR and keeps one entry per CDR3 protein. The repertoire holds hundreds of thousands of distinct CDR3 sequences, with roughly 17% as singletons. Sequencing was performed on blood. Every receptor here comes from a woman in her late teens or twenties with Graves' hyperthyroidism.

V is TRBV6-5 and J is TRBJ1-6; perhaps TRBD1 as D (6 bases). Germline values: CDR1 MNHEY, CDR2 SVGAGI. Trimming removed 2 bases at V and 9 bases at J, with 11 bases between. The length of the CDR3 is 14 residues. CDR3 amino acids: CASSYGGGRSPLHF. DNA for the CDR3: TGTGCCAGCAGTTACGGGGGCGGTCGTTCACCCCTCCACTTT.

In this sample, this clonotype turned up a few times. The rearrangement links TRBV20-1 to TRBJ2-1, with D perhaps matching TRBD2 (7 bases). Trimming pared 2 bases from V and 8 bases from J, leaving 25 bases between. This CDR3 has 17 residues. Looked up from germline, CDR1 is DFQATT and CDR2 is SNEGSKA (reference sequence). The CDR3 DNA follows: TGCAGTGCTAGAACTGTTGTGGGGGGGCTTCTATTCTATGAGCAGTTCTTC. This encodes CSARTVVGGLLFYEQFF.

J is TRBJ2-5 and V is TRBV2, with unresolved D. V lost 8 bases, J lost 9 bases, and 13 bases lay in between. Germline V gene data show CDR1 as SNHLY and CDR2 as FYNNEI. The CDR3 sequence is 11 residues long. Here the CDR3 DNA reads TGTGCCAGCCGACAACCCCTGGCCCAGTACTTC. It is translated as CASRQPLAQYF.

This clonotype was counted many times. This chain joins TRBV10-3 and TRBJ1-5; 7 positions agree with TRBD1. V gave up 4 bases and J gave up 0 bases; unmatched junction bases: 6. The CDR3 runs to 16 residues. CDR1 is ENHRY, CDR2 SYGVKD, per germline. CDR3 sequence: CAISGGTDPSNQPQHF. DNA for the CDR3: TGTGCCATCAGTGGGGGGACAGATCCTAGCAATCAGCCCCAGCATTTT.

This chain joins TRBV6-2 or TRBV6-3 and TRBJ1-5; 10 nucleotides align to TRBD1. CDR1 and CDR2 from the germline V gene are MNHEY and SVGEGT. The CDR3 is 17 residues long. Germline trimming cut 4 bases from V and 5 bases from J; bases unmatched to any gene: 11. The CDR3 bases are TGTGCCAGCAGTTCGGGACAGGGGCTGTCTCAATATCAGCCCCAGCATTTT. Translated, it gives CASSSGQGLSQYQPQHF.

CDR3 DNA: TGTGCCACCAGTGATTTACCACAGGGGGCCTCTAAGAATGAGCAGTTCTTC. Amino acids: CATSDLPQGASKNEQFF. This chain uses TRBV24-1 with TRBJ2-1, with TRBD1 identical over 9 bases. The ends lost 1 base at V and 7 bases at J; junction bases unmatched: 10. In germline, CDR1 is KGHDR, CDR2 SFDVKD. This CDR3 contains 17 residues.

This clonotype has at least ten counts. This rearrangement joins TRBV12-3 or TRBV12-4 to TRBJ1-2, with 12 bases identical to TRBD1. The CDR3 runs to 17 residues. V shed 5 bases and J 3 bases; nucleotides not matched to a gene: 10. CDR3 loop: CASSPDRDRGRHYGYTF. The DNA of the CDR3 is TGTGCCAGCAGTCCCGACCGGGACAGGGGGCGGCACTATGGCTACACCTTC.

This clonotype was seen at least ten times. This chain connects TRBV5-1 to TRBJ1-2, with D perhaps TRBD1 (6 bases). The germline V gene has CDR1 SGHRS and CDR2 YFSETQ. V lost 2 bases and J lost 7, with 15 bases in between. This CDR3 is 14 amino acids long. The chain's CDR3 is CASSFSGGRAGYTF. The CDR3 DNA reads as TGCGCCAGCAGCTTTTCGGGGGGCAGGGCTGGCTACACCTTC.

The chain carries TRBV12-3 or TRBV12-4 and TRBJ2-5; 9 bases match TRBD2. This CDR3 has 15 amino acids. The junction had 9 bases not matched to a gene; V was cut back by 6 bases and J by 4 bases. This CDR3 reads CASRIAGVRRETQYF. CDR3 sequence (DNA): TGTGCCAGCAGAATAGCGGGGGTTAGGCGAGAGACCCAGTACTTC.

This clonotype was detected a few times. This chain connects TRBV7-2 to TRBJ2-2; TRBD1 agrees at 8 bases. This CDR3 region has 15 residues. Germline CDR1 and CDR2: SGHTA and FQGNSA. Trimming at V came to 3 bases and at J to 1 base, leaving 1 base not matched to a gene. CDR3 nucleotides: TGTGCCAGCAGCTTGACAGGGGAGAACACCGGGGAGCTGTTTTTT. This sequence encodes CASSLTGENTGELFF.

This clonotype was seen ten or more times. J is TRBJ1-5 and V is TRBV5-1; D is unclear. Germline CDR1 SGHRS, CDR2 YFSETQ. The CDR3 length is 15 residues. Trimming shortened V by 1 base and J by 6 bases, and 14 bases separated the two germline ends. CDR3 coding DNA: TGCGCCAGCAGCTTGTCCGCAGGCGTTGGTCAGCCCCAGCATTTT. It yields the protein CASSLSAGVGQPQHF.

In its sample, this clonotype was seen many times. The chain is built from TRBV6-2 or TRBV6-3 and TRBJ2-3; D might be TRBD2 (6 bases). CDR3 length: 15 amino acids. Germline V CDR1 and CDR2: MNHEY, SVGEGT. The V gene lost 2 bases and the J gene lost 5 bases, with 14 bases spanning the gap. The CDR3 here is CASSYQSSEGDTQYF. CDR3 nucleotide sequence: TGTGCCAGCAGTTACCAGTCTAGCGAGGGAGATACGCAGTATTTT.